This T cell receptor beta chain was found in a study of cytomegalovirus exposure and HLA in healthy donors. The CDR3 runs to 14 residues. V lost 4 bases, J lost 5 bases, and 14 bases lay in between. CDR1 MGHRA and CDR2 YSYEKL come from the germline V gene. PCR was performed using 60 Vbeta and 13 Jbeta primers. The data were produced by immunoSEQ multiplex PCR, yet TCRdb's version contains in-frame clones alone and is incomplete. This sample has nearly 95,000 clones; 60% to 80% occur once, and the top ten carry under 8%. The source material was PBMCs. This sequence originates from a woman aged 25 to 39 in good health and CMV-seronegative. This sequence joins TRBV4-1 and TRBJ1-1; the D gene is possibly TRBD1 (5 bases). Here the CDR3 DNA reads TGCGCCAGCAGCCTACGACGGGGGGGGACTGAAGCTTTCTTT. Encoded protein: CASSLRRGGTEAFF.